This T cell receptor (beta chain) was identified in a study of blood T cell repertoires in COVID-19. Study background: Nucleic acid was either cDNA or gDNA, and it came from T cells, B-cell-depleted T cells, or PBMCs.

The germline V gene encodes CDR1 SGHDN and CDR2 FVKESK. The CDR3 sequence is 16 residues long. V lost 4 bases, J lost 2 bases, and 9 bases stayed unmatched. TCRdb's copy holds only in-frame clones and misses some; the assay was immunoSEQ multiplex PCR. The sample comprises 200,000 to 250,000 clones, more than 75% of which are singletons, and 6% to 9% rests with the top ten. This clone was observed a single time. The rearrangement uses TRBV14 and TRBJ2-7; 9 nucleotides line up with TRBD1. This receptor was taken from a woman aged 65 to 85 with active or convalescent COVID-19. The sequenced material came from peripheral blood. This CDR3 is CASSRNGQGNTYEQYF. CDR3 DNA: TGTGCCAGCAGCCGGAATGGACAGGGGAACACCTACGAGCAGTACTTC.